Listed here are 24 T cell receptor beta chains from one sample, sequenced in a study of T cells in Graves' hyperthyroidism and ophthalmopathy. TCR beta CDR3 regions were amplified from RNA transcripts. Carried out on the TCR CDR3, a first-round RT-PCR used the HTBI primer set. TCRdb re-analysed the multiplex PCR reads in MiXCR, keeping a single row per CDR3 protein. The table lists some 550,000 distinct CDR3 sequences, less than 25% of them singletons. Sequences were obtained from blood. The receptors originated from a man between 18 and 35 years old with Graves' hyperthyroidism.

This clonotype was recorded at least ten times. V is TRBV28 and J is TRBJ1-2; the match to TRBD1 covers 11 bases. This CDR3 comprises 17 residues. CDR1 MDHEN and CDR2 SYDVKM come from the germline V gene. Trimming removed 4 bases from V and 0 bases from J; junction bases left unmatched: 7. The CDR3 sequence: CASSSRDRGIPNYGYTF. In nucleotides, the CDR3 is TGTGCCAGCAGTTCCCGGGACAGGGGGATTCCTAACTATGGCTACACCTTC.

The genes are TRBV24-1 and TRBJ2-2, with 8 bases identical to TRBD1. Germline V gives CDR1 KGHDR, CDR2 SFDVKD. This CDR3 is 16 amino acids long. V dropped 1 base and J dropped 7; count of bases not matched to a gene: 7. The CDR3: CATSDFRDRGGGELFF. The CDR3 DNA reads as TGTGCCACCAGTGATTTTAGAGACAGGGGAGGCGGGGAGCTGTTTTTT.

This clonotype was seen ten or more times. The rearrangement links TRBV18 to TRBJ1-2; D unclear. Germline-derived CDR1 and CDR2 are KGHSH and LQKENI. This CDR3 is built from 13 residues. Trimming stripped 0 bases from V and 1 base from J, with 3 bases between. CDR3 coding DNA: TGTGCCAGCTCACCACCTTTTAACTATGGCTACACCTTC. Encoded protein: CASSPPFNYGYTF.

This clonotype was counted many times. The V gene is TRBV25-1, the J gene TRBJ1-5; D remains ambiguous. V was trimmed by 3 bases and J by 5 bases, leaving 11 bases between them. Germline V CDR1 and CDR2: MGHDK, SYGVNS. CDR3 length: 14 amino acids. The CDR3 nucleotides are TGTGCCAGCAGTGATGCCCAGACTCATCAGCCCCAGCATTTT. This gives the protein CASSDAQTHQPQHF.

Comment on this clonotype: With a much larger clone just one base away, this may be a read error. The rearrangement uses TRBV6-1 and TRBJ2-5, with a weak D call TRBD2 (5 bases). This CDR3 spans 15 amino acids. Germline-derived CDR1 and CDR2 are MNHNS and SASEGT. CDR3 nucleotide sequence: TGTGCCAGCAGTCCGGATATGACCGCTAGGGAGACCCGGTACTTC. Protein sequence: CASSPDMTARETRYF.

The rearrangement uses TRBV6-5 and TRBJ1-3; 9 bases match TRBD1. With V trimmed by 0 bases and J by 0 bases, 3 bases remained unmatched. Germline CDR1 MNHEY, CDR2 SVGAGI. The CDR3 sequence is 17 residues long. The CDR3 loop reads CASSYSTGGSSGNTIYF. The CDR3 nucleotides read TGTGCCAGCAGTTACTCGACAGGGGGTTCCTCTGGAAACACCATATATTTT.

Ten or more counts support this clonotype. The V call is TRBV28, the J call TRBJ1-2; tentative D call: TRBD1 (5 bases). Germline CDR1 MDHEN, CDR2 SYDVKM. V was trimmed by 2 bases and J by 6 bases, leaving 10 bases between them. The CDR3 runs 13 residues. CDR3 residues: CASSLGAGDGYTF. CDR3 bases: TGTGCCAGCAGTTTAGGAGCGGGGGATGGCTACACCTTC.

There are many counts of this clonotype. The V gene is TRBV27, the J gene TRBJ2-5; unclear D gene. CDR1 is MNHEY, CDR2 SMNVEV, per germline (reference sequence). There are 14 residues in the CDR3. V lost 2 bases, J lost 4 bases, and 11 bases lay in between. The CDR3 protein is CASSLKSNRETQYF. The CDR3, as DNA: TGTGCCAGCAGTTTAAAGTCCAATCGAGAGACCCAGTACTTC.

The chain combines TRBV9 with TRBJ2-2; D ambiguous. This CDR3 comprises 14 residues. V was shortened by 4 bases and J by 0 bases, with 7 bases between the two germline ends. CDR1 is SGDLS and CDR2 is YYNGEE in the germline V gene. In nucleotides, the CDR3 is TGTGCCAGCAGCCCACCCGCGAACACCGGGGAGCTGTTTTTT. Protein sequence: CASSPPANTGELFF.

The table lists this clonotype with many counts. The chain is built from TRBV13 and TRBJ2-7; no clear D gene. The CDR3 extends over 13 amino acids. The V and J ends lost 5 bases and 2 bases respectively, with 10 bases between them. Germline V gives CDR1 PRHDT, CDR2 FYEKMQ (reference sequence). The CDR3 region has the DNA TGTGCCAGCAGCCAGTCCCCCCCCTACGAGCAGTACTTC. Protein product: CASSQSPPYEQYF.

This clonotype was counted at least ten times. V usage is TRBV24-1 and J usage is TRBJ1-1; tentative D call: TRBD1 (5 bases). Germline values: CDR1 KGHDR, CDR2 SFDVKD. V lost 10 bases and J lost 1, with 12 bases in between. CDR3 length: 13 amino acids. For the CDR3, the DNA is TGTGCCACTCGGGGGGTCAAGAACACTGAAGCTTTCTTT. Translation: CATRGVKNTEAFF.

This clonotype was counted at least ten times. This sequence joins TRBV19 and TRBJ1-1; unclear D gene. The CDR3 contains 15 residues. V lost 5 bases to trimming and J lost 1 base, with 14 bases between them. Germline CDR1 LNHDA, CDR2 SQIVND (reference sequence). As DNA, the CDR3 is TGTGCCAGTAGTTGGGGTGGGGAGTGGAACACTGAAGCTTTCTTT. The encoded protein is CASSWGGEWNTEAFF.

This clonotype was seen ten or more times. The V gene is TRBV27, the J gene TRBJ2-7; TRBD1 might be the D (5 bases). The germline V gene encodes CDR1 MNHEY and CDR2 SMNVEV (reference sequence). CDR3 length: 15 amino acids. V lost 0 bases and J 2 bases, leaving 11 bases between the germline ends. CDR3 DNA sequence: TGTGCCAGCAGTTTATCGGGCGACAGTACCTACGAGCAGTACTTC. This codes for CASSLSGDSTYEQYF.

In its sample, this clonotype was seen many times. V gene TRBV12-3 or TRBV12-4 combines with J gene TRBJ1-3; the D is unclear. V lost 3 bases to trimming and J lost 0 bases, with 9 bases between them. The CDR3 consists of 15 residues. The CDR3 DNA sequence: TGTGCCAGCAGTTTCGTCCAGGCCTCTGGAAACACCATATATTTT. Translated, it gives CASSFVQASGNTIYF.

The sample holds many counts of this clonotype. The chain employs TRBV5-6 and TRBJ1-2; D is ambiguous. The length of the CDR3 is 14 residues. Trimming stripped 0 bases from V and 0 bases from J, with 6 bases between. Germline V gene lookup returns CDR1 SGHDT and CDR2 YYEEEE. This chain's CDR3 is CASSLAVPNYGYTF. CDR3 sequence (DNA): TGTGCCAGCAGCTTGGCGGTTCCTAACTATGGCTACACCTTC.

This clonotype was counted ten times or more. This chain uses TRBV12-3 or TRBV12-4 with TRBJ1-2, with D perhaps matching TRBD1 (5 bases). The CDR3 consists of 13 residues. The ends were cut back, 2 bases at V and 8 bases at J, with 12 bases in the middle. CDR3 sequence (DNA): TGTGCCAGCAGTTTACGTCAGGGTTGGGGCTACACCTTC. This translates into CASSLRQGWGYTF.

This clonotype was recorded many times. A much larger clone differs by one base, so this may be a read error. The J gene is TRBJ1-2, the V gene TRBV7-2; D call uncertain. V was pared by 4 bases and J by 8 bases, with 17 bases between. The germline gives CDR1 SGHTA, CDR2 FQGNSA. This CDR3 is 14 amino acids long. CDR3 loop: CASSSKTRTRGYTF. DNA for the CDR3: TGTGCCAGCAGCTCAAAAACCAGGACGAGGGGCTACACCTTC.

Ten or more counts support this clonotype. The J gene is TRBJ1-3, the V gene TRBV11-1; D gene ambiguous. Germline CDR1 is SGHAT and CDR2 is FQDESV (reference sequence). The CDR3 sequence is 14 residues long. V was cut by 0 bases and J by 0 bases, with 3 bases left in between. CDR3 nucleotide sequence: TGTGCCAGCAGCTTAGCACTCTCTGGAAACACCATATATTTT. Translated: CASSLALSGNTIYF.

This clonotype occurred many times. The rearrangement uses TRBV15 and TRBJ1-1; 9 bases are a match to TRBD1. Unmatched junction bases numbered 8, after V lost 1 base and J lost 8 bases. CDR1 LNHNV and CDR2 YYDKDF come from the germline V gene (reference sequence). This CDR3 has 15 amino acids. The CDR3 sequence: CATSRGQGVGEEAFF. In nucleotides, the CDR3 is TGTGCCACCAGCAGAGGACAGGGGGTAGGAGAGGAAGCTTTCTTT.

The gene calls are TRBV5-1 and TRBJ1-1; 10 bases align to TRBD1. The junction had 6 bases not matched to a gene; V was cut back by 4 bases and J by 0 bases. The germline gives CDR1 SGHRS, CDR2 YFSETQ. The CDR3 totals 16 residues. The CDR3 DNA reads as TGCGCCAGCAGCCCCCGACAGGGGGCAATGAACACTGAAGCTTTCTTT. The encoded protein is CASSPRQGAMNTEAFF. Together with reference TRBV5-1 and TRBJ1-1, the CDR3 gives the full variable domain: KAGVTQTPRYLIKTRGQQVTLSCSPISGHRSVSWYQQTPGQGLQFLFEYFSETQRNKGNFPGRFSGRQFSNSRSEMNVSTLELGDSALYLCASSPRQGAMNTEAFFGQGTRLTVV.

The table lists this clonotype with many counts. The J gene is TRBJ1-5, the V gene TRBV5-1; 7 nucleotides agree with TRBD1. Germline V gene lookup returns CDR1 SGHRS and CDR2 YFSETQ. The CDR3 consists of 16 residues. Trimming cost V 4 bases and J 0 bases; bases outside gene matches: 7. DNA of the CDR3: TGCGCCAGCAGCCTAGGGGACAGTTATAGCAATCAGCCCCAGCATTTT. This sequence encodes CASSLGDSYSNQPQHF. The entire variable domain, with the rest obtained from reference TRBV5-1 and TRBJ1-5, is as follows: KAGVTQTPRYLIKTRGQQVTLSCSPISGHRSVSWYQQTPGQGLQFLFEYFSETQRNKGNFPGRFSGRQFSNSRSEMNVSTLELGDSALYLCASSLGDSYSNQPQHFGDGTRLSIL.

The rearrangement joins TRBV7-7 to TRBJ2-5; 8 bases align to TRBD1. CDR3 length: 14 residues. J was trimmed by 5 bases and V by 5 bases; bases with no gene match: 7. Per germline, CDR1 SSHAT and CDR2 FNYEAQ (reference sequence). CDR3: CASSPRTGRETQYF. Written as DNA, the CDR3 is TGTGCCAGCAGCCCACGGACAGGGCGGGAGACCCAGTACTTC.

This clonotype has only a few counts. This may arise from a read error, as a much more abundant clone is one base away. The CDR3 does not close with the conserved phenylalanine or tryptophan, likely indicating a read error. The rearrangement links TRBV12-3 or TRBV12-4 to TRBJ1-1; D uncertain. V was cut by 5 bases and J by 0 bases, with 7 bases left in between. The CDR3 is 13 residues long. The CDR3, as DNA: TGTGCCAGCAGTCCTGGGATGAACACTGAAGCTTTCTCT. Translated: CASSPGMNTEAFS.

This clonotype was seen ten or more times. The rearrangement uses TRBV30 and TRBJ2-7; possibly TRBD2 for D (5 bases). With 1 base removed from V and 1 base from J, the gap between germline ends came to 11 bases. This CDR3 has 14 residues. Germline V gene sequence: CDR1 GTSNPN, CDR2 SVGIG (reference sequence). CDR3 coding DNA: TGTGCCTGGAGTGCGCTCCGGGGTTCCTACGAGCAGTACTTC. Amino acid sequence: CAWSALRGSYEQYF. Full variable domain (missing parts from reference TRBV30 and TRBJ2-7): SQTIHQWPATLVQPVGSPLSLECTVEGTSNPNLYWYRQAAGRGLQLLFYSVGIGQISSEVPQNLSASRPQDRQFILSSKKLLLSDSGFYLCAWSALRGSYEQYFGPGTRLTVT.